The sequence of this T cell receptor (beta chain) was determined in a study of T-cell reconstitution after alpha-beta-depleted transplantation in children. As concerns this clonotype: The antigen is unknown.

TCRbeta library preparation incorporated unique molecular identifiers. Via MiXCR, TCRdb re-called the PCR reads, giving one row per CDR3 protein. The sample has a few hundred thousand distinct CDR3 sequences, roughly 30% seen once. Study observations and caveats: The origin of alpha-beta T cells about two months after transplant was reportedly several hundred expanded graft clones. Surviving recipient T cells and thymic progenitors produced the high day-60 TCRbeta diversity seen in some patients.

This CDR3 comprises 15 residues. Trimming took 3 bases from V and 0 from J, leaving 13 bases between them. Germline V gene sequence: CDR1 DFQATT, CDR2 SNEGSKA (reference sequence). The sequence was obtained from a boy younger than two with Wiskott-Aldrich syndrome, due to receive a stem cell transplant. The gene calls are TRBV20-1 and TRBJ2-3, with TRBD2 as a possible D gene (5 bases). The sample consisted of PBMCs, taken before TCRalphabeta/CD19-depleted stem cell transplant. The CDR3 region is CSASQAEISTDTQYF. CDR3 coding DNA: TGCAGTGCTAGTCAAGCGGAAATAAGCACAGATACGCAGTATTTT.